The 29 T cell receptor beta chains presented below share a single source sample, sequenced in a study of T cell changes during pregnancy in multiple sclerosis. The protocol was immunoSEQ multiplex PCR, while the TCRdb copy is restricted to in-frame clones and leaves out a portion. The sample holds more than 90,000 clones, roughly 90% seen once. The sample was peripheral blood, taken in the first trimester of pregnancy. The source is a female donor with multiple sclerosis, enrolled in a pregnancy study.

J is TRBJ1-2 and V is TRBV18; 10 bases agree with TRBD1. The germline V gene encodes CDR1 KGHSH and CDR2 LQKENI. V lost 2 bases, J lost 2 bases, and 5 bases stayed unmatched. The CDR3 is made up of 16 amino acids. CDR3 in DNA: TGTGCCAGCTCACCATATTCGGGACAGGGGAACTATGGCTACACCTTC. The encoded protein is CASSPYSGQGNYGYTF.

This chain links TRBV7-8 with TRBJ1-5; no reliable D call. V lost 5 bases and J lost 2, with 13 bases in between. The CDR3 is 15 residues long. Germline V lookup: CDR1 SGHVS, CDR2 FQNEAQ. The CDR3 loop is CASSQKGGGNQPQHF. The CDR3 DNA follows: TGTGCCAGCAGCCAAAAGGGAGGTGGCAATCAGCCCCAGCATTTT.

This chain uses TRBV18 with TRBJ2-1; the match to TRBD2 covers 10 bases. The CDR3 length is 14 residues. V lost 3 bases and J lost 10; bases outside the gene matches: 6. The germline V gene encodes CDR1 KGHSH and CDR2 LQKENI. DNA of the CDR3: TGTGCCAGCTCACCCGGGACTAGCGACACCGAGCAGTTCTTC. This encodes CASSPGTSDTEQFF.

This clone was seen more than once but under ten times. The genes are TRBV20-1 and TRBJ2-1; D gene unclear. This CDR3 contains 10 residues. The V gene lost 2 bases and the J gene lost 9 bases, with 5 bases spanning the gap. Germline CDR1 reads DFQATT; CDR2 reads SNEGSKA (reference sequence). The CDR3 here is CSARLSEQFF. CDR3 bases: TGCAGTGCTAGACTTAGTGAGCAGTTCTTC.

This chain links TRBV7-3 with TRBJ2-3, with D perhaps TRBD2 (6 bases). Trimming took 3 bases from V and 1 from J, leaving 17 bases between them. This CDR3 spans 17 amino acids. Germline V gives CDR1 SGHTA, CDR2 FQGTGA. DNA for the CDR3: TGTGCCAGCAGCTTTAGAGTCGGGAGCACGGGCACAGATACGCAGTATTTT. It codes for CASSFRVGSTGTDTQYF.

CDR3 DNA: TGTGCCAGCACCCCACAGCAGGCAGGGAACACTGAAGCTTTCTTT. Translated, it gives CASTPQQAGNTEAFF. V usage is TRBV7-9 and J usage is TRBJ1-1; no firm D call. V was cut by 7 bases and J by 1 base, with 16 bases left in between. CDR3 length equals 15 residues. In germline, CDR1 is SEHNR, CDR2 FQNEAQ (reference sequence).

This rearrangement joins TRBV27 to TRBJ1-5; perhaps TRBD1 as D (5 bases). Germline lookup yields CDR1 MNHEY and CDR2 SMNVEV (reference sequence). The CDR3 is made up of 13 amino acids. V shed 6 bases and J shed 4 bases, with 10 bases lying between them. In DNA form, the CDR3 reads TGTGCCAGCAGCTCGCGACAGAATCAGCCCCAGCATTTT. Its protein product is CASSSRQNQPQHF.

The chain uses TRBV5-1 and TRBJ2-1, with D perhaps TRBD2 (5 bases). V was shortened by 4 bases and J by 0 bases, with 11 bases between the two germline ends. Germline V gene sequence: CDR1 SGHRS, CDR2 YFSETQ. The CDR3 runs to 15 residues. The DNA for the CDR3 is TGCGCCAGCAGCACAGACCGGGACTCCTACAATGAGCAGTTCTTC. It translates to CASSTDRDSYNEQFF.

This clone was observed a single time. This CDR3 reads CASSLGGGYETQYF. CDR3 nucleotides: TGCGCCAGCAGCTTGGGGGGGGGCTACGAGACCCAGTACTTC. The chain has TRBV5-1 and TRBJ2-5; TRBD2 might be the D (7 bases). Deletions cut 0 bases from V and 5 bases from J, with 11 bases between. CDR3 length: 14 amino acids. CDR1 and CDR2 from the germline V gene are SGHRS and YFSETQ.

The rearrangement uses TRBV5-1 and TRBJ2-7, with D possibly matching TRBD1 (6 bases). V shed 3 bases and J shed 3 bases, with 10 bases lying between them. The CDR3 is 13 amino acids. In germline, CDR1 is SGHRS, CDR2 YFSETQ. CDR3 nucleotide sequence: TGCGCCAGCAGCTCGGCGGACAGCTACGAGCAGTACTTC. It encodes CASSSADSYEQYF.

The chain couples TRBV27 to TRBJ2-7; tentatively, D is TRBD2 (7 bases). The CDR3 consists of 14 residues. The germline gives CDR1 MNHEY, CDR2 SMNVEV (reference sequence). The V end was cut by 6 bases, the J end by 4 bases, with 16 bases between. Written as DNA, the CDR3 is TGTGCCAGCAGCTCCGGGGGGCTCGCGTACGAGCAGTACTTC. Protein sequence: CASSSGGLAYEQYF.

V usage is TRBV27 and J usage is TRBJ2-6; no definite D call. The CDR3 covers 14 residues. V was clipped by 3 bases and J by 4 bases, with 7 bases between them. The germline V gene encodes CDR1 MNHEY and CDR2 SMNVEV (reference sequence). This CDR3 reads CASSFRPGANVLTF. Written as DNA, the CDR3 is TGTGCCAGCAGTTTTCGTCCCGGGGCCAACGTCCTGACTTTC.

This sequence joins TRBV27 and TRBJ1-2; 10 bases are a match to TRBD1. The CDR3 runs 13 residues. Germline trimming cut 6 bases from V and 7 bases from J; bases unmatched to any gene: 5. The germline V gene has CDR1 MNHEY and CDR2 SMNVEV (reference sequence). CDR3 in DNA: TGTGCCAGCAGCCAGCGACAGGGGGCTGGCTACACCTTC. This translates into CASSQRQGAGYTF.

The chain has TRBV4-3 and TRBJ2-7; 8 bases fit TRBD1. Germline V gene sequence: CDR1 LGHNA, CDR2 YSLEER. The CDR3 runs to 14 residues. Unmatched junction bases numbered 3, after V lost 4 bases and J lost 1 base. The CDR3 loop is CASSPGTGSYEQYF. The CDR3 nucleotides are TGCGCCAGCAGCCCCGGGACAGGATCCTACGAGCAGTACTTC.

This chain connects TRBV5-5 to TRBJ1-1, with 10 positions matching TRBD1. The CDR3 length is 17 residues. The V and J ends lost 4 bases and 4 bases, in that order; junction bases with no gene match: 13. The germline V gene encodes CDR1 SGHKS and CDR2 YYEKEE (reference sequence). CDR3 bases: TGTGCCAGCAGCCTCCGGGACAGGGGACAGCTGGGCACTGAAGCTTTCTTT. Protein sequence: CASSLRDRGQLGTEAFF.

The chain combines TRBV6-5 with TRBJ2-7; D might be TRBD1 (5 bases). Germline lookup yields CDR1 MNHEY and CDR2 SVGAGI. This CDR3 is 15 amino acids long. Trimming stripped 0 bases from V and 0 bases from J, with 9 bases between. The CDR3 region is CASSYSPDSSYEQYF. The DNA of the CDR3 is TGTGCCAGCAGTTACTCTCCCGACAGCTCCTACGAGCAGTACTTC.

The J gene is TRBJ2-1, the V gene TRBV9, with TRBD2 matching 9 bases. The CDR3 extends over 16 amino acids. Looked up from germline, CDR1 is SGDLS and CDR2 is YYNGEE. J was trimmed by 4 bases and V by 0 bases; bases with no gene match: 5. The CDR3 here is CASSVEASGVYNEQFF. CDR3 bases: TGTGCCAGCAGCGTAGAAGCTAGCGGGGTATACAATGAGCAGTTCTTC.

The gene calls are TRBV6-1 and TRBJ2-7; 9 nucleotides agree with TRBD1. The CDR3 runs 14 residues. V was pared by 4 bases and J by 6 bases, with 7 bases of the junction left unmatched. Germline-derived CDR1 and CDR2 are MNHNS and SASEGT. Here the CDR3 reads CASSARQGGLEQYF. In DNA form, the CDR3 reads TGTGCCAGCAGTGCCCGACAGGGGGGGCTCGAGCAGTACTTC.

The V call is TRBV7-9, the J call TRBJ2-1; tentatively, D is TRBD2 (6 bases). The germline V gene has CDR1 SEHNR and CDR2 FQNEAQ (reference sequence). The length of the CDR3 is 16 residues. The ends were cut back, 1 base at V and 0 bases at J, with 10 bases in the middle. In DNA form, the CDR3 reads TGTGCCAGCAGCTTAGGAATTAGCGGCTCCTACAATGAGCAGTTCTTC. This gives the protein CASSLGISGSYNEQFF. Complete variable domain (other parts from reference TRBV7-9 and TRBJ2-1): DTGVSQNPRHKITKRGQNVTFRCDPISEHNRLYWYRQTLGQGPEFLTYFQNEAQLEKSRLLSDRFSAERPKGSFSTLEIQRTEQGDSAMYLCASSLGISGSYNEQFFGPGTRLTVL.

The chain joins TRBV5-1 to TRBJ2-5; 7 nucleotides line up with TRBD2. With 1 base clipped from V and 2 bases from J, the junction kept 8 bases outside the gene matches. CDR1 and CDR2 from the germline V gene are SGHRS and YFSETQ. This CDR3 is 16 amino acids long. The CDR3 bases are TGCGCCAGCAGCTTGTCTTGGGGAGGGTCGCAAGAGACCCAGTACTTC. Its protein product is CASSLSWGGSQETQYF.

The V and J genes are TRBV11-2 and TRBJ2-3; a weak D match, TRBD2 (6 bases). Per the germline V gene, CDR1 is SGHAT and CDR2 is FQNNGV. The CDR3 runs to 16 residues. Trimming took off 4 bases at V and 4 bases at J, with 18 bases between the two ends. The CDR3 loop reads CASSSYEGRYPDTQYF. The CDR3 DNA reads as TGTGCCAGCAGCTCCTACGAGGGGAGGTACCCAGATACGCAGTATTTT.

This rearrangement joins TRBV5-1 to TRBJ2-1; D not resolved. CDR1 SGHRS and CDR2 YFSETQ come from the germline V gene. V dropped 2 bases and J dropped 1 base, with 13 bases sitting between them. The CDR3 is 16 residues long. Here the CDR3 reads CASSFTRLRSYNEQFF. The CDR3, as DNA: TGCGCCAGCAGCTTTACGAGACTCCGTTCCTACAATGAGCAGTTCTTC.

The table lists this clone with a few counts. The CDR3 reads CASSPLLHNEQFF. In nucleotides, the CDR3 is TGTGCCAGCAGTCCACTCCTGCACAATGAGCAGTTCTTC. The chain uses TRBV28 and TRBJ2-1; no clear D gene. This CDR3 is built from 13 residues. CDR1 and CDR2 (germline): MDHEN, SYDVKM. V lost 5 bases and J 5 bases, leaving 10 bases between the germline ends. Complete variable domain (other parts from reference TRBV28 and TRBJ2-1): DVKVTQSSRYLVKRTGEKVFLECVQDMDHENMFWYRQDPGLGLRLIYFSYDVKMKEKGDIPEGYSVSREKKERFSLILESASTNQTSMYLCASSPLLHNEQFFGPGTRLTVL.

The chain employs TRBV27 and TRBJ2-1; 8 nucleotides align to TRBD2. Losses at the gene ends were 3 bases for V and 11 bases for J; bases not matched to a gene: 3. The germline V gene encodes CDR1 MNHEY and CDR2 SMNVEV (reference sequence). The CDR3 is made up of 12 amino acids. The CDR3 sequence is CASSFSGIKQFF. CDR3 nucleotide sequence: TGTGCCAGCAGTTTTAGCGGGATTAAGCAGTTCTTC.

V is TRBV9 and J is TRBJ2-3; 8 bases match TRBD1. CDR1 SGDLS and CDR2 YYNGEE come from the germline V gene. CDR3 length equals 15 residues. The trim removed 3 bases at V and 5 bases at J, leaving 8 bases unmatched. This CDR3 reads CASSGRTGGVDTQYF. CDR3 nucleotides: TGTGCCAGCAGCGGGAGAACAGGGGGAGTAGATACGCAGTATTTT.

CDR3 loop: CAWTGSYQETQYF. The CDR3, as DNA: TGTGCCTGGACAGGGTCTTACCAAGAGACCCAGTACTTC. The rearrangement joins TRBV30 to TRBJ2-5; D possibly corresponds to TRBD1 (5 bases). The CDR3 sequence is 13 residues long. Trimming cost V 4 bases and J 0 bases, with 9 bases left between them. The germline V gene encodes CDR1 GTSNPN and CDR2 SVGIG (reference sequence).

The chain couples TRBV4-2 to TRBJ1-2, with 9 bases that match TRBD1. V dropped 0 bases and J dropped 10; count of bases not matched to a gene: 9. The germline V gene has CDR1 LGHNA and CDR2 YNFKEQ. The CDR3 extends over 15 amino acids. The CDR3 reads CASSQDRGQGTFYTF. The CDR3 DNA sequence: TGTGCCAGCAGCCAAGATCGGGGACAGGGAACCTTCTACACCTTC.

This clone was observed a handful of times. CDR3 sequence: CASRGRGDNEQFF. The CDR3 DNA follows: TGTGCCAGCCGAGGGAGGGGGGACAATGAGCAGTTCTTC. This chain links TRBV19 with TRBJ2-1; D is possibly TRBD2 (7 bases). CDR1 is LNHDA, CDR2 SQIVND, per germline (reference sequence). V was trimmed by 9 bases and J by 5 bases, leaving 14 bases between them. The CDR3 is 13 amino acids. The full variable domain, its missing parts supplied by reference TRBV19 and TRBJ2-1, is DGGITQSPKYLFRKEGQNVTLSCEQNLNHDAMYWYRQDPGQGLRLIYYSQIVNDFQKGDIAEGYSVSREKKESFPLTVTSAQKNPTAFYLCASRGRGDNEQFFGPGTRLTVL.

CDR3 sequence: CASSQVTGPETQYF. The DNA of the CDR3 is TGCGCCAGCAGCCAAGTGACAGGGCCAGAGACCCAGTACTTC. The chain combines TRBV4-1 with TRBJ2-5; TRBD1 matches 7 bases. J gave up 4 bases and V 1 base, and 3 bases lay outside the gene matches. The CDR3 length is 14 residues. Germline V gene lookup returns CDR1 MGHRA and CDR2 YSYEKL.